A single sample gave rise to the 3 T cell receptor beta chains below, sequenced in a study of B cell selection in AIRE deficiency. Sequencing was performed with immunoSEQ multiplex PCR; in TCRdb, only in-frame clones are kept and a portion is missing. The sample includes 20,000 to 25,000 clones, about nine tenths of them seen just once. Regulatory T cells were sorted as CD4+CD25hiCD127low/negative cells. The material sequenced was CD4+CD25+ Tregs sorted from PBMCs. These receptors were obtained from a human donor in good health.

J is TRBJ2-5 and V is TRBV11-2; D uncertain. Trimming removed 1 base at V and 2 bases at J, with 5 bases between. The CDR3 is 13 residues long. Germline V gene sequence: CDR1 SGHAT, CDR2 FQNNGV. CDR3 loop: CASSLGAQETQYF. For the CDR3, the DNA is TGTGCCAGCAGCTTAGGGGCACAAGAGACCCAGTACTTC.

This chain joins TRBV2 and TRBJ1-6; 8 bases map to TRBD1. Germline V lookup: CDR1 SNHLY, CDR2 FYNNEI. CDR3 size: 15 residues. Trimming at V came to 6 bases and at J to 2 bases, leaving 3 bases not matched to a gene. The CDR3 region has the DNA TGTGCCAGCAGGAAGGGACAGGCCTATAATTCACCCCTCCACTTT. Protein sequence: CASRKGQAYNSPLHF.

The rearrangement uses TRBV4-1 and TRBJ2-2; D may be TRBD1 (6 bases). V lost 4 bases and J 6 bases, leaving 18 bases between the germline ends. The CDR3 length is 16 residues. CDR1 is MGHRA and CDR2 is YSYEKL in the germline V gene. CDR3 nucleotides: TGCGCCAGCAGCCGGTCGACGGACAGACGTGCCGGGGAGCTGTTTTTT. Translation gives CASSRSTDRRAGELFF.